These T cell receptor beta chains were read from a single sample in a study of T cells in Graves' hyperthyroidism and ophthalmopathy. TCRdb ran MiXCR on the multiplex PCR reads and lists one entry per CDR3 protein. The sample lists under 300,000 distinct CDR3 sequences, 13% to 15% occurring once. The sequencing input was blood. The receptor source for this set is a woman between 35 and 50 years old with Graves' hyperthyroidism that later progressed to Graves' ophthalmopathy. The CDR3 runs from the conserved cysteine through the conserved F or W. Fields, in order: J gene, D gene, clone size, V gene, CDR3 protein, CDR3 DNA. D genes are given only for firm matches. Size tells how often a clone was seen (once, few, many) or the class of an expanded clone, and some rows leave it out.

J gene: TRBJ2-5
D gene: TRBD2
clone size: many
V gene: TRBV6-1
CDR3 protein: CASSGSLSGEETQYF
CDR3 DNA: TGTGCCAGCAGTGGATCTCTCAGCGGGGAAGAGACCCAGTACTTC

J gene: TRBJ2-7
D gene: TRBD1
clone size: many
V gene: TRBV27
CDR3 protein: CASSYTGDYEQYF
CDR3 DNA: TGTGCCAGCAGTTATACAGGGGACTACGAGCAGTACTTC

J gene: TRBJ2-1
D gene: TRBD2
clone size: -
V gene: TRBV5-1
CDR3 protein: CASMQWAGEASEQFF
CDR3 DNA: TGCGCCAGCATGCAATGGGCGGGAGAGGCTTCTGAGCAGTTCTTC

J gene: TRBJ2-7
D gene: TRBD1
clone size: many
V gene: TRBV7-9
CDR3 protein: CASSSGQGAEYEQYF
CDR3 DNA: TGTGCCAGCAGCTCGGGACAGGGGGCAGAGTACGAGCAGTACTTC

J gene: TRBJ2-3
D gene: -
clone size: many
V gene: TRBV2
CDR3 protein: CASSEAGYTQYF
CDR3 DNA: TGTGCCAGCAGTGAAGCGGGATATACGCAGTATTTT

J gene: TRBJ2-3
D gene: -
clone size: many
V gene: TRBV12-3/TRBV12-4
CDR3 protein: CASSPFSTDTQYF
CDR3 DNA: TGTGCCAGCAGCCCCTTCTCAACAGATACGCAGTATTTT

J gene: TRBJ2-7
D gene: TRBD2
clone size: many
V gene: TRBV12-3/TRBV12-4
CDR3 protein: CASSLLAGGLEQYF
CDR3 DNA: TGTGCCAGCAGTCTCCTAGCGGGAGGACTCGAGCAGTACTTC

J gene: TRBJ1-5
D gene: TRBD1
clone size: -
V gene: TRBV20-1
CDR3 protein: CSAFRTGNQPQHF
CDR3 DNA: TGCAGTGCCTTTCGGACAGGTAATCAGCCCCAGCATTTT

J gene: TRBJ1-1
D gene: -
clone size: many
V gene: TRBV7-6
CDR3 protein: CASSFWGMNTEAFF
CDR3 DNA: TGTGCCAGCAGCTTTTGGGGAATGAACACTGAAGCTTTCTTT

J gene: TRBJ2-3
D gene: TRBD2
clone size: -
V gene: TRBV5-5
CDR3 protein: CASFGAGGRDTQYF
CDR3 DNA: TGTGCCAGCTTCGGGGCGGGAGGAAGGGATACGCAGTATTTT

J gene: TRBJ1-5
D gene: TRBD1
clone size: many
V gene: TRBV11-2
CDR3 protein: CASSLSTGTVSNQPQHF
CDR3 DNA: TGTGCCAGCAGCTTGTCTACCGGGACAGTTAGCAATCAGCCCCAGCATTTT

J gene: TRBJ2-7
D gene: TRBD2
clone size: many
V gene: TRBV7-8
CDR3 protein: CASSFRLAGKSIRTYEQYF
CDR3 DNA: TGTGCCAGCAGCTTTAGACTAGCGGGAAAGTCTATAAGGACCTACGAGCAGTACTTC

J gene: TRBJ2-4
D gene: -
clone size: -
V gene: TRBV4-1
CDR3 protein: CASSQLPLAKNIQYF
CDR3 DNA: TGCGCCAGCAGCCAATTGCCTTTAGCCAAAAACATTCAGTACTTC

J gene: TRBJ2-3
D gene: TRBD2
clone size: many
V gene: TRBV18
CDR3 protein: CASSPVGAGGRDTQYF
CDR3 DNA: TGTGCCAGCTCACCCGTAGGGGCGGGAGGAAGAGATACGCAGTATTTT

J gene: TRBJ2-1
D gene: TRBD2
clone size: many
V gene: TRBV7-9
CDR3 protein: CASSARLAEGLYNEQFF
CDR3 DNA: TGTGCCAGCAGCGCCCGACTAGCGGAGGGCCTCTACAATGAGCAGTTCTTC

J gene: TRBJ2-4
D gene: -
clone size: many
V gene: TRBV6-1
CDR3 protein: CASSYKQKLAKNIQYF
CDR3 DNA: TGTGCCAGCAGTTATAAACAGAAACTAGCCAAAAACATTCAGTACTTC

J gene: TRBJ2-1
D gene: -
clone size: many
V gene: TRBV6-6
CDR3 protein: CASSYSWVSTSYNEQFF
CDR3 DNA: TGTGCCAGCAGTTACTCTTGGGTATCCACCTCCTACAATGAGCAGTTCTTC

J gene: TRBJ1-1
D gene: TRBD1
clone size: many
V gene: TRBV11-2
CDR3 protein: CASSPYSPRGQGVQYTEAFF
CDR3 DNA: TGTGCCAGCAGCCCCTACTCCCCCCGTGGACAGGGTGTTCAGTACACTGAAGCTTTCTTT

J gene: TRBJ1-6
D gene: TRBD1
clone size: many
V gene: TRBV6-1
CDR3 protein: CASSSDRGVSYNSPLHF
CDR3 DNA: TGTGCCAGCAGTTCCGACAGGGGAGTCTCCTATAATTCACCCCTCCACTTT

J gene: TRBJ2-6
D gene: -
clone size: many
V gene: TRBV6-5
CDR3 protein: CASSYIPVSGANVLTF
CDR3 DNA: TGTGCCAGCAGTTACATCCCGGTCTCTGGGGCCAACGTCCTGACTTTC

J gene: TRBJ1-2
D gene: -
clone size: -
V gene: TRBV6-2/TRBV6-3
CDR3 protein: CASSSPAARADDGYTF
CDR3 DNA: TGTGCCAGCAGCTCACCGGCTGCACGGGCCGACGATGGCTACACCTTC

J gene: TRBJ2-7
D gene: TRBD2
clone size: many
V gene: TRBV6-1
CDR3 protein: CASSEEWGASGIYEQYF
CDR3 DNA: TGTGCCAGCAGTGAAGAATGGGGGGCTAGCGGGATCTACGAGCAGTACTTC

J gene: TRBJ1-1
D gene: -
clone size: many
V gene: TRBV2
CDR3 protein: CASSSRGAFF
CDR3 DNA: TGTGCCAGCAGTTCCCGTGGGGCTTTCTTT

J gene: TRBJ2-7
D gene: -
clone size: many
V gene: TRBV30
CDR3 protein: CAWSVLRGRISYEQYF
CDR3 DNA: TGTGCCTGGAGTGTACTTAGGGGAAGAATCTCCTACGAGCAGTACTTC